The 20 T cell receptor beta chains listed next were all sequenced from one sample in a study of human T cells and chemical hapten exposure. Sample time point: patch test 1, 2 weeks after DPC sensitization. The sample's treatment: therapeutic diphenylcyclopropenone sensitization with weekly scalp DPC. TCRdb re-called the RACE reads with MiXCR, one entry per CDR3 protein. The table records just over 80,000 distinct CDR3 sequences, about 10% of them present only once. Sequencing used whole blood, obtained in connection with sensitization to the hapten diphenylcyclopropenone (DPC). The receptors were sampled from a woman aged 45-59 years with alopecia areata. Some clones in this sample may be carry-over from other donors' samples.

The V and J genes are TRBV7-9 and TRBJ2-5; D is unclear. Germline V lookup: CDR1 SEHNR, CDR2 FQNEAQ (reference sequence). The CDR3 runs to 14 residues. The V and J ends lost 8 bases and 1 base respectively, with 14 bases between them. CDR3 coding DNA: TGTGCCAGCGTCAGTCAGACCCTCCAAGAGACCCAGTACTTC. Amino acids: CASVSQTLQETQYF.

The table lists this clonotype with many counts. The gene calls are TRBV18 and TRBJ2-3; no reliable D call. CDR3 length: 14 residues. Per the germline V gene, CDR1 is KGHSH and CDR2 is LQKENI. V lost 2 bases, J lost 4 bases, and 10 bases lay in between. The CDR3 loop is CASSPSYEADTQYF. In DNA, the CDR3 is TGTGCCAGCTCACCATCCTATGAGGCAGATACGCAGTATTTT.

This clonotype occurred a few times. The CDR3 is CASSIIPNTGELFF. CDR3 DNA sequence: TGTGCCAGCAGTATTATACCGAACACCGGGGAGCTGTTTTTT. This chain connects TRBV7-2 to TRBJ2-2; D uncertain. Trimming took 6 bases from V and 0 from J, leaving 8 bases between them. This CDR3 contains 14 residues. Germline-derived CDR1 and CDR2 are SGHTA and FQGNSA.

The chain has TRBV29-1 and TRBJ2-7; D remains unclear. The germline V gene has CDR1 SQVTM and CDR2 ANQGSEA. V was shortened by 5 bases and J by 1 base, with 6 bases between the two germline ends. This CDR3 has 11 amino acids. The CDR3, as DNA: TGCAGCGTTACTACATCCTACGAGCAGTACTTC. Its protein product is CSVTTSYEQYF.

The table lists this clonotype with a few counts. The V gene is TRBV29-1, the J gene TRBJ2-1, with 11 bases matching TRBD2. The CDR3 consists of 16 residues. V dropped 6 bases and J dropped 0; count of bases not matched to a gene: 7. The germline V gene has CDR1 SQVTM and CDR2 ANQGSEA. CDR3 protein: CSVRLGTSGSYNEQFF. In DNA form, the CDR3 reads TGCAGCGTCCGCCTCGGGACTAGCGGCTCCTACAATGAGCAGTTCTTC.

This chain links TRBV3-1 with TRBJ2-5, with 10 bases identical to TRBD2. Germline V gene data show CDR1 as LGHDT and CDR2 as YNNKEL (reference sequence). The V and J ends lost 3 bases and 0 bases, in that order; junction bases with no gene match: 10. CDR3 length: 18 amino acids. In nucleotides, the CDR3 is TGTGCCAGCAGCCACGGGACTAGCGCAGAACTGTACCAAGAGACCCAGTACTTC. Its protein product is CASSHGTSAELYQETQYF.

This clonotype has ten or more counts. V gene TRBV18 combines with J gene TRBJ2-5; D is unresolved. The CDR3 runs 12 residues. Trimming stripped 0 bases from V and 4 bases from J, with 3 bases between. Germline CDR1 and CDR2: KGHSH and LQKENI. CDR3 region: CASSPPTETQYF. Here the CDR3 DNA reads TGTGCCAGCTCACCACCGACAGAGACCCAGTACTTC.

This sequence joins TRBV4-2 and TRBJ2-7, with TRBD1 identical over 9 bases. J was trimmed by 3 bases and V by 0 bases; bases with no gene match: 6. This CDR3 contains 16 residues. Per the germline V gene, CDR1 is LGHNA and CDR2 is YNFKEQ. For the CDR3, the DNA is TGTGCCAGCAGCCAAGAGGCGGGACAGGGCTACTACGAGCAGTACTTC. The encoded protein is CASSQEAGQGYYEQYF.

In this sample, this clonotype turned up many times. The chain is built from TRBV7-3 and TRBJ1-6; possibly TRBD1 for D (5 bases). CDR3 size: 14 residues. In germline, CDR1 is SGHTA, CDR2 FQGTGA. The V end was cut by 2 bases, the J end by 7 bases, with 9 bases between. CDR3 bases: TGTGCCAGCAGCTTAGACAGCTACAATTCACCCCTCCACTTT. As protein: CASSLDSYNSPLHF.

This clonotype was counted ten times or more. V gene TRBV7-3 combines with J gene TRBJ2-2, with D perhaps matching TRBD1 (5 bases). V lost 2 bases to trimming and J lost 3 bases, with 7 bases between them. The CDR3 is made up of 14 amino acids. Germline values: CDR1 SGHTA, CDR2 FQGTGA. The CDR3 loop reads CASSLGAYTGELFF. The DNA of the CDR3 is TGTGCCAGCAGCTTAGGGGCGTACACCGGGGAGCTGTTTTTT.

In this sample, this clonotype turned up many times. This rearrangement joins TRBV29-1 to TRBJ2-2; 9 bases fit TRBD1. The V gene's germline CDR1 is SQVTM and CDR2 ANQGSEA. V lost 4 bases to trimming and J lost 1 base; unmatched junction nucleotides: 1. The CDR3 is 14 residues long. CDR3 in DNA: TGCAGCGTTGCGGGACAGGGGAACACCGGGGAGCTGTTTTTT. Protein product: CSVAGQGNTGELFF.

The V call is TRBV12-3 or TRBV12-4, the J call TRBJ2-7; 11 nucleotides match TRBD2. CDR3 length: 13 amino acids. The trim removed 6 bases at V and 6 bases at J, leaving 4 bases unmatched. The CDR3 region has the DNA TGTGCCAGCAGAAGTAGCGGGAGGGGCGAGCAGTACTTC. This translates into CASRSSGRGEQYF.

The rearrangement uses TRBV20-1 and TRBJ1-2, with D maybe TRBD1 (5 bases). The V gene lost 6 bases and the J gene lost 4 bases, with 12 bases spanning the gap. Germline CDR1 DFQATT, CDR2 SNEGSKA (reference sequence). The CDR3 totals 12 residues. CDR3 sequence reads: CSARDSPYGYTF. The DNA for the CDR3 is TGCAGTGCACGTGACAGCCCCTATGGCTACACCTTC.

The V gene is TRBV18, the J gene TRBJ2-6, with D unresolved. The CDR3 is made up of 16 amino acids. Between the trimmed V and J ends, which lost 6 bases and 0 bases, there was a span of 12 bases. The germline V gene has CDR1 KGHSH and CDR2 LQKENI. CDR3 in DNA: TGTGCCAGCTCTCAAGTCCCGGGCTCTGGGGCCAACGTCCTGACTTTC. Protein product: CASSQVPGSGANVLTF. The full variable domain, rest sourced from reference TRBV18 and TRBJ2-6, is NAGVMQNPRHLVRRRGQEARLRCSPMKGHSHVYWYRQLPEEGLKFMVYLQKENIIDESGMPKERFSAEFPKEGPSILRIQQVVRGDSAAYFCASSQVPGSGANVLTFGAGSRLTVL.

This clonotype was seen repeatedly, ten times or more. The chain recombines TRBV29-1 with TRBJ2-7; either TRBD1 or TRBD2 may supply D (5 bases each). Germline assignment: CDR1 SQVTM and CDR2 ANQGSEA. Trimming cost V 7 bases and J 2 bases, with 12 bases left between them. The CDR3 covers 12 residues. The CDR3: CSALGEAYEQYF. In nucleotides, the CDR3 is TGCAGCGCGTTGGGGGAAGCCTACGAGCAGTACTTC.

This clonotype was counted a few times. V and J are TRBV29-1 and TRBJ2-1, with unresolved D. Germline CDR1 reads SQVTM; CDR2 reads ANQGSEA. The CDR3 extends over 8 amino acids. The CDR3 here is CIGYKVFF. CDR3 nucleotides: TGCATTGGCTATAAGGTGTTCTTC.

The chain combines TRBV21-1 with TRBJ1-1; TRBD1, the table's D call, lacks a check against the DNA. TRBV21-1 constitutes a pseudogene. The CDR3 contains 18 residues. The CDR3 DNA reads TGTGCCAGCAGCAAAGCGCGTGAGGGACGGCTAAAGAACACTGAAGCTTTCTTT. Translating gives CASSKAREGRLKNTEAFF.

J is TRBJ2-7 and V is TRBV20-1, with D possibly being TRBD1 (5 bases). With 5 bases removed from V and 1 base from J, the gap between germline ends came to 12 bases. The CDR3 totals 13 residues. Germline V gene sequence: CDR1 DFQATT, CDR2 SNEGSKA (reference sequence). CDR3 DNA sequence: TGCAGTGCTCACGCGACAGATTCCTACGAGCAGTACTTC. This codes for CSAHATDSYEQYF.

The genes are TRBV12-3 or TRBV12-4 and TRBJ2-7; 15 bases are shared with TRBD2. Trimming cost V 5 bases and J 4 bases; bases outside gene matches: 6. This CDR3 has 16 amino acids. This CDR3 reads CASSIGLAGGRYEQYF. Here the CDR3 DNA reads TGTGCCAGCAGTATCGGACTAGCGGGGGGGAGGTACGAGCAGTACTTC.

This chain links TRBV12-3 or TRBV12-4 with TRBJ1-5; D call uncertain. V dropped 3 bases and J dropped 4 bases, with 10 bases sitting between them. The CDR3 loop spans 14 amino acids. CDR3 region: CASSLGSPNQPQHF. The CDR3 DNA reads as TGTGCCAGCAGTTTGGGGAGTCCGAATCAGCCCCAGCATTTT.